Given below is one T cell receptor (beta chain) in context. Its antigen is as yet unknown. This may be a read error: a much more frequent sequence differs by one nucleotide. This record comes from a study of T cells in Graves' hyperthyroidism and ophthalmopathy. Study-wide results and limits: Model-based prediction identified ophthalmopathy a median approximately 6 months prior to its onset. Most thyroid-expanded clonotypes above 0.001 were also found in blood.

There were TCR beta CDR3 regions amplified from RNA transcripts. The primer set for the first-round RT-PCR of the TCR CDR3 was HTBI. TCRdb reanalysed the multiplex PCR reads using MiXCR and keeps one entry per CDR3 protein. The repertoire holds roughly 840,000 distinct CDR3 sequences, with 38% as singletons. The CDR3 totals 18 residues. Germline loops: CDR1 ENHRY, CDR2 SYGVKD. The junction had 15 bases not matched to a gene; V was cut back by 11 bases and J by 0 bases. Newly diagnosed hyperthyroidism patients aged 18 to 65 years had disease lasting under 2 months. For the diagnoses, clinical symptoms, serum thyroxine and TRAb, thyroid ultrasound and orbital computed tomography were used.

The sequencing sample was made of blood. This sequence was found in a man aged 18 to 29 with Graves' hyperthyroidism. This chain links TRBV10-3 with TRBJ2-7; 14 nucleotides agree with TRBD2. The CDR3 spells CAASDFGTSGSSSYEQYF. Here the CDR3 DNA reads TGTGCCGCCAGTGATTTTGGGACTAGCGGGAGCAGCTCCTACGAGCAGTACTTC.